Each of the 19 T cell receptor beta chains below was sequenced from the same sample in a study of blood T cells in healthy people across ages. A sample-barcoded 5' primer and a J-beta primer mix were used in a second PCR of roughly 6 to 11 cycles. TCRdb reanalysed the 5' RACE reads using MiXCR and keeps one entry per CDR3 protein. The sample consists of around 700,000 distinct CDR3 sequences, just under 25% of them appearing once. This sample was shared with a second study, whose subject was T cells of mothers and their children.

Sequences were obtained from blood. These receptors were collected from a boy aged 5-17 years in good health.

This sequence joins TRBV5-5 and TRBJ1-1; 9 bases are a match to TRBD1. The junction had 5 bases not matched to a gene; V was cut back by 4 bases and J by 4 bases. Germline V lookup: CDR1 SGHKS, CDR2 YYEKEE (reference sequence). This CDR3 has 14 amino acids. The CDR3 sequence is CASSRDRAGTEAFF. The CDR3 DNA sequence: TGTGCCAGCAGCAGGGACAGGGCCGGCACTGAAGCTTTCTTT.

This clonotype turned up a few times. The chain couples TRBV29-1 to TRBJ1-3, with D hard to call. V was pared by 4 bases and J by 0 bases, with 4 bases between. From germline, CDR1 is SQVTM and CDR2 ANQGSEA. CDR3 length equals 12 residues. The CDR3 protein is CSVADSGNTIYF. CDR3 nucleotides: TGCAGCGTTGCAGACTCTGGAAACACCATATATTTT.

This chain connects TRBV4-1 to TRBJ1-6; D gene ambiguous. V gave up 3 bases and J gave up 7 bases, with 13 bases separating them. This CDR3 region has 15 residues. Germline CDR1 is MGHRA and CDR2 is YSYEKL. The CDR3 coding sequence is TGCGCCAGCAGCCAGGAGACAAGGCTAAATTCACCCCTCCACTTT. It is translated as CASSQETRLNSPLHF.

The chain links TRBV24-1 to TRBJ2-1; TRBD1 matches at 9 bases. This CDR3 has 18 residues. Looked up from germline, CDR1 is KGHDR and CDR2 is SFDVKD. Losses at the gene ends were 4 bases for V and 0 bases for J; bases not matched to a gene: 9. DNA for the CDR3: TGTGCCACCAGTGAGGTGACAGGGGGAGGACTCTCCTACAATGAGCAGTTCTTC. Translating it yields CATSEVTGGGLSYNEQFF.

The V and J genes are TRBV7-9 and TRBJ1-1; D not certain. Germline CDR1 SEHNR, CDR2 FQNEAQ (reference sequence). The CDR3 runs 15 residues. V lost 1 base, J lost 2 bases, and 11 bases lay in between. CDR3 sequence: CASSLEPAGNTEAFF. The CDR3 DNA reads TGTGCCAGCAGCTTAGAACCCGCCGGAAACACTGAAGCTTTCTTT.

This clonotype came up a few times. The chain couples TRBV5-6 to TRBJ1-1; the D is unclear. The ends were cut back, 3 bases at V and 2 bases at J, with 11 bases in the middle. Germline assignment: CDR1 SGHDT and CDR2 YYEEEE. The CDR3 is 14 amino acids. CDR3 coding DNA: TGTGCCAGCAGCTCTGCAAGTAGAAACACTGAAGCTTTCTTT. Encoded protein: CASSSASRNTEAFF. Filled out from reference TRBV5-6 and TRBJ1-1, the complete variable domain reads DAGVTQSPTHLIKTRGQQVTLRCSPKSGHDTVSWYQQALGQGPQFIFQYYEEEERQRGNFPDRFSGHQFPNYSSELNVNALLLGDSALYLCASSSASRNTEAFFGQGTRLTVV.

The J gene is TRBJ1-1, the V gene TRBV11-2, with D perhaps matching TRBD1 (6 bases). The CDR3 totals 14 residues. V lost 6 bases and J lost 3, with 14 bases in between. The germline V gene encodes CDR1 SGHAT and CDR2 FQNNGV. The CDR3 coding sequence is TGTGCCAGCAGACTAACAGGGACTGACACTGAAGCTTTCTTT. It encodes CASRLTGTDTEAFF. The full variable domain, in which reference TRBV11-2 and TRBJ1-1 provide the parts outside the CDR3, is EAGVAQSPRYKIIEKRQSVAFWCNPISGHATLYWYQQILGQGPKLLIQFQNNGVVDDSQLPKDRFSAERLKGVDSTLKIQPAKLEDSAVYLCASRLTGTDTEAFFGQGTRLTVV.

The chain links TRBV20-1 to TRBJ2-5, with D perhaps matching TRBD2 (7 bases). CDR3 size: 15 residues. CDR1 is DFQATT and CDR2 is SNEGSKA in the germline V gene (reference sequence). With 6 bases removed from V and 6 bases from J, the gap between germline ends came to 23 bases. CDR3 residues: CSAPKGGGGVQTQYF. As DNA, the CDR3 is TGCAGTGCCCCCAAGGGGGGGGGTGGAGTTCAGACCCAGTACTTC.

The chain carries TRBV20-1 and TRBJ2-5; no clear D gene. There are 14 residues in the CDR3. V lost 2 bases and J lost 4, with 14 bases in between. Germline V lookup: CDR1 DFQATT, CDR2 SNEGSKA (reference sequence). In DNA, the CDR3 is TGCAGTGCTAGACTAATAGGGAATGGAGAGACCCAGTACTTC. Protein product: CSARLIGNGETQYF.

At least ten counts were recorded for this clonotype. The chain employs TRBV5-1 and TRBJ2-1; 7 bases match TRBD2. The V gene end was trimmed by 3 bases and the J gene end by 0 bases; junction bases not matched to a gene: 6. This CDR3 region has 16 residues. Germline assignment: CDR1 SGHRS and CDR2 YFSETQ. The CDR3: CASSSATSSSYNEQFF. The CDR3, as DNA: TGCGCCAGCAGCTCGGCGACTAGCTCCTCCTACAATGAGCAGTTCTTC. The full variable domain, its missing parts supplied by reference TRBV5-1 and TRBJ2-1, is KAGVTQTPRYLIKTRGQQVTLSCSPISGHRSVSWYQQTPGQGLQFLFEYFSETQRNKGNFPGRFSGRQFSNSRSEMNVSTLELGDSALYLCASSSATSSSYNEQFFGPGTRLTVL.

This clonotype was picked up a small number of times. CDR3: CASSLGGQRDEKLFF. As DNA, the CDR3 is TGTGCCAGCAGCTTAGGAGGACAGCGGGACGAAAAACTGTTTTTT. The rearrangement links TRBV11-3 to TRBJ1-4; possibly TRBD1 for D (6 bases). Germline V gene data show CDR1 as SGHNT and CDR2 as YENEEA. This CDR3 comprises 15 residues. V was pared by 1 base and J by 8 bases, with 14 bases between.

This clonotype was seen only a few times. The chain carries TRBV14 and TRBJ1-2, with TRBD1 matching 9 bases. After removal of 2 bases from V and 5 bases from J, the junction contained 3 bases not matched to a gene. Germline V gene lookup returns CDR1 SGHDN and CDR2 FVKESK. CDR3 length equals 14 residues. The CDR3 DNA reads TGTGCCAGCAGCCAAAGGACAGGGGAATATGGCTACACCTTC. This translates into CASSQRTGEYGYTF.

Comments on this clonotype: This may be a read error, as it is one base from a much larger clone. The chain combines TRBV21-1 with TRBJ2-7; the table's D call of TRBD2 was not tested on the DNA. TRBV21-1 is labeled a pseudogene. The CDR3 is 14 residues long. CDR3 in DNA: TGTGCCAGCAGCTCTTGCGGGAGTCCCCGCGAGCAGTGCTTC. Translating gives CASSSCGSPREQCF.

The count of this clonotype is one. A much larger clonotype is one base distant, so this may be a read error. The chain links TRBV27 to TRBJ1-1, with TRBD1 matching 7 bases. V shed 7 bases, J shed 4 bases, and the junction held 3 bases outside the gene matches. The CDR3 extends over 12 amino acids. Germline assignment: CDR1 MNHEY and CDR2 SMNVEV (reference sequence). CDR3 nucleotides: TGTGCCAGCACTTGGGACAGCACTGAAGCTTTCTTT. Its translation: CASTWDSTEAFF.

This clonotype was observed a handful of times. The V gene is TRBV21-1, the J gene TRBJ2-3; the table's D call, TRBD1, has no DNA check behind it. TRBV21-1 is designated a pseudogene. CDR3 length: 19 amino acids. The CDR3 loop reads CASSKAKNLQGSSTDTQYF. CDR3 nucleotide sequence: TGTGCCAGCAGCAAAGCCAAAAACCTACAGGGTTCTAGCACAGATACGCAGTATTTT.

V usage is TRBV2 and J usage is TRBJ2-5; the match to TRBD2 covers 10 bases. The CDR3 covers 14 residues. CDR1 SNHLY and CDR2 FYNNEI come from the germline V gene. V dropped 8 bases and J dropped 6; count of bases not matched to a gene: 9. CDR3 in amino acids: CASGVAGGPKTQYF. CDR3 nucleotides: TGTGCCAGCGGGGTAGCGGGAGGACCGAAGACCCAGTACTTC.

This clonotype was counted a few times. In DNA, the CDR3 is TGTGCCAGCCGCTCACGGACTAGCGCCCAAGAGACCCAGTACTTC. This encodes CASRSRTSAQETQYF. The gene calls are TRBV5-5 and TRBJ2-5, with 9 nucleotides matching TRBD2. CDR1 and CDR2 (germline): SGHKS, YYEKEE (reference sequence). The V and J ends lost 7 bases and 1 base, in that order; junction bases with no gene match: 8. This CDR3 is 15 amino acids long.

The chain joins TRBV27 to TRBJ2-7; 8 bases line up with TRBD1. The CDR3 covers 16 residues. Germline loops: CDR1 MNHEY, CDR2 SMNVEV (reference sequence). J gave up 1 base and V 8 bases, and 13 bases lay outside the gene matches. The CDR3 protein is CASGSRTGFLSYEQYF. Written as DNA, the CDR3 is TGTGCCAGCGGATCCCGGACAGGGTTCCTATCCTACGAGCAGTACTTC.

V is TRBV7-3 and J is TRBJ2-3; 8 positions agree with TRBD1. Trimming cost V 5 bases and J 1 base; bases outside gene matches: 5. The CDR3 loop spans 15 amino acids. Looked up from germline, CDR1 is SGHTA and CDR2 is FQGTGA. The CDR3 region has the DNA TGTGCCAGCAGCCACGCGACAGGGGGCACAGATACGCAGTATTTT. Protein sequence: CASSHATGGTDTQYF.